Listed here is a single T cell receptor (beta chain). Its antigen is unidentified. Unmatched junction bases numbered 11, after V lost 6 bases and J lost 8 bases. The CDR3 loop spans 15 amino acids. Germline V gene data show CDR1 as MNHEY and CDR2 as SVGEGT. Using immunoSEQ multiplex PCR, the repertoire was profiled, and TCRdb retains in-frame clones only, with some absent. The table lists 14,000 or so clones, 80% to 85% of them singletons. This entry comes from a study of EBV T-cell therapy then PD-1 blockade in nasopharyngeal carcinoma. Treatment described: AdE1-LMPpoly-expanded autologous EBV-specific T-cell therapy followed by anti-PD-1 nivolumab.

Specimen: CD8+ T cells from blood, collected around day 100 from a patient whose treatment included autologous EBV-specific T cells and nivolumab. The clonotype originates from a middle-aged man with nasopharyngeal carcinoma. The V call is TRBV6-2 or TRBV6-3, the J call TRBJ1-4, with 8 bases aligning to TRBD1. CDR3 DNA sequence: TGTGCCAGCAGCCAGTGGACAGGGAGTAGAGAAAAACTGTTTTTT. It translates to CASSQWTGSREKLFF.